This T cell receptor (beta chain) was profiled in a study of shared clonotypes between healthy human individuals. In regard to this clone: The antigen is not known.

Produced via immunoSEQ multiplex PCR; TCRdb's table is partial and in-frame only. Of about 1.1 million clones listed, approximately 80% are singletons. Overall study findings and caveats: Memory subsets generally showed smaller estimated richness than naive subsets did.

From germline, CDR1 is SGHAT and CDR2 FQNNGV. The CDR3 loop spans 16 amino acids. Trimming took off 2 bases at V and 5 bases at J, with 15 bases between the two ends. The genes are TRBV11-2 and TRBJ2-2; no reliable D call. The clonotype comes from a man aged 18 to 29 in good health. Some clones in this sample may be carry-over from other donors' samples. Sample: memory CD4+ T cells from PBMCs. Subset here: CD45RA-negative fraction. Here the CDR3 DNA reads TGTGCCAGCAGCTTATCGGCGTTCAGAGGAACCGGGGAGCTGTTTTTT. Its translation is CASSLSAFRGTGELFF. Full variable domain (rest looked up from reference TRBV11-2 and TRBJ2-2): EAGVAQSPRYKIIEKRQSVAFWCNPISGHATLYWYQQILGQGPKLLIQFQNNGVVDDSQLPKDRFSAERLKGVDSTLKIQPAKLEDSAVYLCASSLSAFRGTGELFFGEGSRLTVL.